The entry below describes one TCR beta chain. Per germline, CDR1 KGHSH and CDR2 LQKENI. With V trimmed by 8 bases and J by 4 bases, 10 bases remained unmatched. This CDR3 contains 16 residues. These data are taken from a study of cytomegalovirus exposure and HLA in healthy donors. PCR employed 60 Vbeta and 13 Jbeta primers. Libraries were prepared by immunoSEQ multiplex PCR; TCRdb keeps only in-frame clonotypes and omits some of them. This table holds roughly 250,000 clones, approximately 80% found once. V usage is TRBV18 and J usage is TRBJ2-2; 10 nucleotides match TRBD1. Sequenced sample: PBMCs. The sequence was collected from a girl aged 2-10 years in good health and CMV-seronegative. The CDR3 sequence: CASPTTGDRGTGELFF. CDR3 sequence (DNA): TGTGCCAGCCCAACCACGGGGGACAGGGGCACCGGGGAGCTGTTTTTT.